This TCR beta chain emerged from a study of T cell clones after liver transplantation. Study information: HCV positivity affected three of eight recipients; the rest lacked autoimmune or viral indications. Samples came pre-transplant, pre-randomization before withdrawal, and post-randomization after withdrawal ended.

A remark on this clone: What it recognizes is unknown.

Sequencing used immunoSEQ multiplex PCR; TCRdb keeps in-frame clones, though not all of them. The profile shows fewer than 50,000 clones, about 82% of them singletons. Trimming took 4 bases from V and 4 from J; bases not matched to a gene: 6. This CDR3 region has 15 residues. Germline CDR1 and CDR2: MNHNS and SASEGT. Study-wide findings and caveats: Small, mixed patient groups and varying post-transplant times limit these conclusions.

The specimen comprised CD4+ T cells from blood, sampled 24 months after liver transplant. The receptor's source is a human patient who received a liver transplant. Some T cells may be the graft donor's. This chain links TRBV6-1 with TRBJ1-1; 10 bases map to TRBD1. The CDR3 is CASSAPGQGSTEAFF. The CDR3 DNA reads TGTGCCAGCAGTGCCCCGGGACAGGGGAGCACTGAAGCTTTCTTT.